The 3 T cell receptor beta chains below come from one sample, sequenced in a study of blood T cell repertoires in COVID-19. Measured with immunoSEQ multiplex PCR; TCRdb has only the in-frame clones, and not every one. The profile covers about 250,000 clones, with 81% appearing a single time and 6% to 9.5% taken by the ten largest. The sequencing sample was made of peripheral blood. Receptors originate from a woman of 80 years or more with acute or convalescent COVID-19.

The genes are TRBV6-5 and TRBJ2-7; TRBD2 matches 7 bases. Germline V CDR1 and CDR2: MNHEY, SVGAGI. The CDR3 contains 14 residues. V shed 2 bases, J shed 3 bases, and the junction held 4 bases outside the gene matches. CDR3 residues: CASSYRGEGYEQYF. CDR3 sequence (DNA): TGTGCCAGCAGTTACCGGGGGGAGGGCTACGAGCAGTACTTC.

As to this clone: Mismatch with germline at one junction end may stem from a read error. The CDR3 sequence: CASSQDRGLAAAF. In DNA, the CDR3 is TGTGCCAGCAGCCAAGATCGGGGACTAGCGGCCGCCTTC. The rearrangement links TRBV3-1 (or the pseudogene TRBV3-2) to TRBJ2-7; 11 positions match TRBD2. The germline V gene encodes CDR1 LGHDT and CDR2 YNNKEL (reference sequence). The CDR3 loop spans 13 amino acids.

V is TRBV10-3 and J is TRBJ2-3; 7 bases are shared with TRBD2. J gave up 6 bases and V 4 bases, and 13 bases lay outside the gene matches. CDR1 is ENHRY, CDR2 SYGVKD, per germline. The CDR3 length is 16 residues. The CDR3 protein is CAISAMASGSSDTQYF. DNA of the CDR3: TGTGCCATCAGTGCCATGGCTAGCGGAAGTTCGGATACGCAGTATTTT.